These 6 T cell receptor beta chains were all obtained from the same sample, sequenced in a study of OX40 agonist ivuxolimab in advanced cancers. Clones were sequenced by immunoSEQ multiplex PCR, and TCRdb holds only the in-frame ones, with some missing. The repertoire holds approximately 82,000 clones, about 86% seen once, with 6.5% in the top ten. The sample was CD4+ or CD8+ T cells sorted from blood, taken in a trial of the OX40 agonist ivuxolimab. The receptors were gathered from an adult with an advanced solid tumor such as melanoma, head and neck, liver or kidney cancer.

This chain joins TRBV25-1 and TRBJ2-2; 7 bases are a match to TRBD1. The CDR3 is 15 residues long. With 0 bases clipped from V and 6 bases from J, the junction kept 4 bases outside the gene matches. The germline V gene encodes CDR1 MGHDK and CDR2 SYGVNS. Here the CDR3 DNA reads TGTGCCAGCAGTGAATATGCAGGGGGTTCCGGGGAGCTGTTTTTT. It specifies CASSEYAGGSGELFF.

The V gene is TRBV6-5, the J gene TRBJ2-7; the match to TRBD2 covers 13 bases. CDR3 length: 15 amino acids. The germline V gene has CDR1 MNHEY and CDR2 SVGAGI. The V segment lost 2 bases and the J segment 4 bases; nucleotides outside the gene matches: 2. In DNA, the CDR3 is TGTGCCAGCAGTTACGGACTAGCGGGGGTATACGAGCAGTACTTC. Amino acid sequence: CASSYGLAGVYEQYF.

The V and J genes are TRBV30 and TRBJ2-2; a possible D gene is TRBD1 (6 bases). Germline V CDR1 and CDR2: GTSNPN, SVGIG (reference sequence). The CDR3 is made up of 13 amino acids. Trimming shortened V by 5 bases and J by 9 bases, and 16 bases separated the two germline ends. The chain's CDR3 is CAWETGWSRELFF. The CDR3 DNA is TGTGCCTGGGAGACAGGTTGGTCCCGGGAGCTGTTTTTT.

The chain joins TRBV30 to TRBJ1-2; D ambiguous. Germline V lookup: CDR1 GTSNPN, CDR2 SVGIG (reference sequence). Trimming took off 5 bases at V and 2 bases at J, with 6 bases between the two ends. This CDR3 is built from 11 residues. CDR3 loop: CAWEANYGYTF. CDR3 DNA: TGTGCCTGGGAGGCAAACTATGGCTACACCTTC.

The chain employs TRBV23-1 and TRBJ2-7; TRBD2 matches at 9 bases. TRBV23-1 is an open reading frame, and its role is uncertain. CDR3 length equals 14 residues. V lost 4 bases, J lost 4 bases, and 5 bases stayed unmatched. In DNA form, the CDR3 reads TGCGCCAGCAGTCTACCAGCGGGGGGATACGAGCAGTACTTC. Amino acids: CASSLPAGGYEQYF.

The rearrangement links TRBV19 to TRBJ2-2; 8 nucleotides line up with TRBD1. With 6 bases clipped from V and 4 bases from J, the junction kept 4 bases outside the gene matches. This CDR3 comprises 14 residues. From germline, CDR1 is LNHDA and CDR2 SQIVND (reference sequence). The CDR3 coding sequence is TGTGCCAGTAGACAAACAGGGGGCACCGGGGAGCTGTTTTTT. It yields the protein CASRQTGGTGELFF.